This TCR beta chain originates from a study of blood T cells in healthy people across ages. Per-sample PBMC isolation yielded at least 6 million cells. The ends were cut back, 5 bases at V and 6 bases at J, with 20 bases in the middle. The CDR3 has 15 residues. The germline V gene encodes CDR1 MNHNS and CDR2 SASEGT. It was with a sample-barcoded 5' primer and a J-beta primer mix that a second PCR of roughly 7 to 12 cycles was run. TCRdb re-called the 5' RACE reads through MiXCR, storing one row per CDR3 protein. In the table there are around 900,000 distinct CDR3 sequences, 45% to 60% of which are singletons.

The source of this sequence is a woman in her fifties or sixties in good health. The V call is TRBV6-1, the J call TRBJ2-7; D perhaps matches TRBD2 (5 bases). The sequenced material came from blood. The CDR3 DNA is TGTGCCAGCAGTCCTCACTCGACTGGGAGATGCGAGCAGTACTTC. This sequence encodes CASSPHSTGRCEQYF.